The 6 T cell receptor beta chains presented below share a single source sample, sequenced in a study of PD-L1 blockade in urothelial cancer. Profiled with immunoSEQ multiplex PCR; TCRdb holds only in-frame clones, not every one. This sample has some 90,000 clones, with around 92% found just once. The time point was: pretreatment peripheral blood. The source material was PBMCs, sampled around atezolizumab (anti-PD-L1) treatment. The receptors here all came from a woman older than 75 with urothelial cancer.

The genes are TRBV6-1 and TRBJ2-7, with 9 bases fitting TRBD1. The CDR3 is made up of 12 amino acids. Trimming at V came to 0 bases and at J to 12 bases, leaving 3 bases not matched to a gene. Germline lookup yields CDR1 MNHNS and CDR2 SASEGT. In nucleotides, the CDR3 is TGTGCCAGCAGTGAAGCCGGGACAGGGAGGTACTTC. It encodes CASSEAGTGRYF.

V gene TRBV30 combines with J gene TRBJ1-4; D possibly corresponds to TRBD1 (5 bases). Trimming took 3 bases from V and 8 from J, leaving 16 bases between them. In germline, CDR1 is GTSNPN, CDR2 SVGIG (reference sequence). CDR3 length: 14 amino acids. The CDR3 DNA sequence: TGTGCCTGGAGCAGGGTTGAGAGGCGGGAAAAACTGTTTTTT. It specifies CAWSRVERREKLFF.

This chain connects TRBV7-6 to TRBJ2-2, with 8 bases identical to TRBD2. The CDR3 is 16 residues long. Germline V lookup: CDR1 SGHVS, CDR2 FNYEAQ. Unmatched junction bases numbered 9, after V lost 7 bases and J lost 2 bases. CDR3 residues: CASTPRLAGNTGELFF. The DNA for the CDR3 is TGTGCCAGCACCCCACGGCTAGCGGGCAACACCGGGGAGCTGTTTTTT.

This clone was seen just once. V gene TRBV11-2 combines with J gene TRBJ1-4, with 8 positions matching TRBD1. V shed 1 base, J shed 13 bases, and the junction held 8 bases outside the gene matches. Per germline, CDR1 SGHAT and CDR2 FQNNGV. The CDR3 has 14 amino acids. The CDR3 bases are TGTGCCAGCAGCTTAGCGTCAGGGGGCGCGAGACTGTTTTTT. Translation: CASSLASGGARLFF.

This chain uses TRBV15 with TRBJ2-1; 7 nucleotides line up with TRBD2. Germline V gene sequence: CDR1 LNHNV, CDR2 YYDKDF (reference sequence). The CDR3 has 15 amino acids. The trim removed 9 bases at V and 0 bases at J, leaving 8 bases unmatched. The CDR3 sequence: CATGMGGSSYNEQFF. CDR3 DNA sequence: TGTGCCACTGGAATGGGAGGGAGCTCCTACAATGAGCAGTTCTTC.

The chain has TRBV6-1 and TRBJ2-1; TRBD2 aligns across 9 bases. Per the germline V gene, CDR1 is MNHNS and CDR2 is SASEGT. The V and J ends lost 4 bases and 3 bases, in that order; junction bases with no gene match: 4. The length of the CDR3 is 15 residues. CDR3 region: CASSVAGGRYNEQFF. The DNA of the CDR3 is TGTGCCAGCAGTGTCGCGGGAGGGCGCTACAATGAGCAGTTCTTC.